This record concerns one TCR beta chain sequence. This sample was included in a study of blood T cell repertoires in COVID-19. The overall study: Spain, Italy and the United States supplied samples that represented acute and convalescent COVID-19. In each case, the material was cDNA or gDNA derived from T cells, B-cell-depleted T cells, or PBMCs.

Per the study methods: Reference gene primer amplification gave estimated nucleated cell counts. Clones were sequenced by immunoSEQ multiplex PCR, and TCRdb holds only the in-frame ones, with some missing. Clonal size and the V and J genes are those of that table, whereas D and trimming came from the DNA. The sample yields 72,000 or so clones, 75% to 90% seen once. The material sequenced was peripheral blood. The sequence came from a woman of 80 years or more with active or convalescent COVID-19.

CDR3 in DNA: TGTGCCAGCAGCCAAGCCGACAGGGTCGGTGAGCAGTTCTTC. This sequence encodes CASSQADRVGEQFF. The rearrangement links TRBV3-1 (or the pseudogene TRBV3-2) to TRBJ2-1; 7 positions agree with TRBD1. CDR1 LGHDT and CDR2 YNNKEL come from the germline V gene (reference sequence). The V and J ends lost 1 base and 9 bases, in that order; junction bases with no gene match: 6. This CDR3 is 14 amino acids long.